This section outlines one T cell receptor beta chain sequence together with its context. The antigen remains unidentified. Isolated per sample were at least 6 million PBMCs. The use of a sample-barcoded 5' primer and a J-beta primer mix characterized a second PCR of roughly 6 to 11 cycles. With 12 random nucleotides, a template-switch adaptor tagged each individual cDNA molecule. In TCRdb, the 5' RACE reads were re-called with MiXCR into one record per CDR3 protein. The sample lists about 680,000 distinct CDR3 sequences; around 48% were seen once. The germline V gene encodes CDR1 LNHDA and CDR2 SQIVND (reference sequence). The CDR3 has 15 amino acids. V was pared by 1 base and J by 5 bases, with 12 bases between. The data are from a study of blood T cells in healthy people across ages. Whole-study results and caveats: A conclusive naive versus antigen-experienced comparison was prevented by the unsorted PBMCs.

Sequencing was performed on blood. V gene TRBV19 combines with J gene TRBJ2-1, with a weak D call TRBD2 (5 bases). The clonotype was recovered from a woman aged 55-69 years in good health. The CDR3 region has the DNA TGTGCCAGTAGTATAGGGACTGCTATTGACAATGAGCAGTTCTTC. Protein: CASSIGTAIDNEQFF.